This paragraph reports one T cell receptor (beta chain). Unique molecular identifiers were used in preparing the TCRbeta library. TCRdb reprocessed the PCR reads via MiXCR and lists one record per CDR3 protein. The repertoire holds over 150,000 distinct CDR3 sequences, around 10% seen once, with 13% in the top ten. These data belong to a study of T-cell reconstitution after alpha-beta-depleted transplantation in children. This clonotype originated in a boy between 2 and 10 years old with acute myeloid leukemia, due to receive a stem cell transplant. The sample was PBMCs, taken before TCRalphabeta/CD19-depleted stem cell transplant.

As DNA, the CDR3 is TGCAGTGCTACTGCCCTCGGACGGGGGATGGAGTTATTGGGCTACGAGCAGTACTTC. Protein: CSATALGRGMELLGYEQYF. V gene TRBV20-1 combines with J gene TRBJ2-7, with D perhaps matching TRBD2 (6 bases). This CDR3 region has 19 residues. The V and J ends lost 4 bases and 3 bases respectively, with 31 bases between them. CDR1 is DFQATT and CDR2 is SNEGSKA in the germline V gene (reference sequence).